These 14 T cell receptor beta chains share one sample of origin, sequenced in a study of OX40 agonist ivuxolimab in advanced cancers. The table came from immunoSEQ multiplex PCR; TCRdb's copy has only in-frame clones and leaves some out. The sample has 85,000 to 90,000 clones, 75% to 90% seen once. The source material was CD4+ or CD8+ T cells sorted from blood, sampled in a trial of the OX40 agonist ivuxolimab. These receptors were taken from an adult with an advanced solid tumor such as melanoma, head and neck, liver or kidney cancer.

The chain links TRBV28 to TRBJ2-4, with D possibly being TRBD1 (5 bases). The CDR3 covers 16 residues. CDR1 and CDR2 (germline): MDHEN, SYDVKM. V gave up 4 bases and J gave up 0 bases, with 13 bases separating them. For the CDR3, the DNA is TGTGCCAGCAGTTCCCAGACAGTGCTAGCCAAAAACATTCAGTACTTC. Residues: CASSSQTVLAKNIQYF.

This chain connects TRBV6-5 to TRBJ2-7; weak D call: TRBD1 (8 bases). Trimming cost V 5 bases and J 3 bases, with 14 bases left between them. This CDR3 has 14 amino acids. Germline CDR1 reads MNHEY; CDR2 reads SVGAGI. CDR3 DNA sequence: TGTGCCAGCAGTGCGACAGGGGAGGGCTACGAGCAGTACGTC. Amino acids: CASSATGEGYEQYV.

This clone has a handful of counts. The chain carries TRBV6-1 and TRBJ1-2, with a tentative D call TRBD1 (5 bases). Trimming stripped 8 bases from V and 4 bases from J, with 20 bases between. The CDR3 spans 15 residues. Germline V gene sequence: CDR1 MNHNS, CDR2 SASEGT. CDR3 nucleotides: TGTGCCAGCGGCGGGGAGGGGCGGGGAGCCTATGGCTACACCTTC. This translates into CASGGEGRGAYGYTF.

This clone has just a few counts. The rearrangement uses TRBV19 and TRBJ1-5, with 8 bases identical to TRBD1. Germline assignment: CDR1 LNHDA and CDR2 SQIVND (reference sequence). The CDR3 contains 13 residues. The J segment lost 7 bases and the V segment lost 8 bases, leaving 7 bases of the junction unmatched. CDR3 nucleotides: TGTGCCAGTGTAGACAGGGGTGGACAGCCCCAGCATTTT. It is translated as CASVDRGGQPQHF.

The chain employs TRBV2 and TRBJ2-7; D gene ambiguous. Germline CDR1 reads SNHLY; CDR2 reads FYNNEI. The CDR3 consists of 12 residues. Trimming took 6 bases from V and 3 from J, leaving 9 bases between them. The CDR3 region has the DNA TGTGCCAGCAGCGTATCCAGCTACGAGCAGTACTTC. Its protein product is CASSVSSYEQYF.

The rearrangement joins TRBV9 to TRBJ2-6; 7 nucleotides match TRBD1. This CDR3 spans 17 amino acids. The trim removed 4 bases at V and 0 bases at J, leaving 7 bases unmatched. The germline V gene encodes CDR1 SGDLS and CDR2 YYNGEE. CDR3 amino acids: CASSPRDRPSGANVLTF. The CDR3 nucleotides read TGTGCCAGCAGCCCCAGGGACAGACCCTCTGGGGCCAACGTCCTGACTTTC.

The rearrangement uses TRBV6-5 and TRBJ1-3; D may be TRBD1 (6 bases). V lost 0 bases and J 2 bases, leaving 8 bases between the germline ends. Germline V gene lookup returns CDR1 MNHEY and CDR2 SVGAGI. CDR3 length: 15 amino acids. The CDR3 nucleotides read TGTGCCAGCAGTTACTCCCCAGGGGCTGGAAACACCATATATTTT. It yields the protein CASSYSPGAGNTIYF.

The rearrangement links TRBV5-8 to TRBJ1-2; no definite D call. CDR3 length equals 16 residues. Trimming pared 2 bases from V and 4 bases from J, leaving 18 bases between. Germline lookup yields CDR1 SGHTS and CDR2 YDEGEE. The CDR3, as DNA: TGTGCCAGCAGCTTTTGGCGGGCTGTCCAACTCTATGGCTACACCTTC. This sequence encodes CASSFWRAVQLYGYTF.

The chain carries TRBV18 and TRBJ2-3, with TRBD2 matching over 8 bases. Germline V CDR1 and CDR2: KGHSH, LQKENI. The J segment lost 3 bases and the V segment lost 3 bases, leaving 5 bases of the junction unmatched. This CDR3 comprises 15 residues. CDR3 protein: CASSPIAGTTDTQYF. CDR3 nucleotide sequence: TGTGCCAGCTCACCCATAGCGGGGACTACAGATACGCAGTATTTT.

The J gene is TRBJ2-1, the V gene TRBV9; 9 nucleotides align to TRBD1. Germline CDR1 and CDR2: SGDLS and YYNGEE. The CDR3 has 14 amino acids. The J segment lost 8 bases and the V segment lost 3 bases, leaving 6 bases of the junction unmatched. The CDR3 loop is CASSAGQGTYEQFF. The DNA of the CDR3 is TGTGCCAGCAGCGCGGGACAGGGAACCTATGAGCAGTTCTTC. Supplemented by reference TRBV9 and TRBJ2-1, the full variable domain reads DSGVTQTPKHLITATGQRVTLRCSPRSGDLSVYWYQQSLDQGLQFLIQYYNGEERAKGNILERFSAQQFPDLHSELNLSSLELGDSALYFCASSAGQGTYEQFFGPGTRLTVL.

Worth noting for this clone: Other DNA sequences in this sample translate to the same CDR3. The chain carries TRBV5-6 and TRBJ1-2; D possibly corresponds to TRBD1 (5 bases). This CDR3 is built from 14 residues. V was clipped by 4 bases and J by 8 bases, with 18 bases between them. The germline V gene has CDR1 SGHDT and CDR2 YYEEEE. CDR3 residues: CASSQNVGLGGYTF. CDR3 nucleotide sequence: TGTGCCAGCAGCCAAAATGTGGGGCTCGGGGGCTACACCTTC.

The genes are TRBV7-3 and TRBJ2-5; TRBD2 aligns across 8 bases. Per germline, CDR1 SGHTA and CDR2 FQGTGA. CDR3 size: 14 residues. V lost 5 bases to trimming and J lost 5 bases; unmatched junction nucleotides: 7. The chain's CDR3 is CASSPRGGGETQYF. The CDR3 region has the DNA TGTGCCAGCAGCCCCCGGGGGGGCGGTGAGACCCAGTACTTC.

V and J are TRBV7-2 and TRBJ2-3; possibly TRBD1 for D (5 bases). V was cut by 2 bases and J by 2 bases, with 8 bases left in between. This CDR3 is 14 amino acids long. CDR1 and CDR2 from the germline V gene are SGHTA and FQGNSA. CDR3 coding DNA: TGTGCCAGCAGCTTATCAGGGCACACAGATACGCAGTATTTT. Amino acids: CASSLSGHTDTQYF.

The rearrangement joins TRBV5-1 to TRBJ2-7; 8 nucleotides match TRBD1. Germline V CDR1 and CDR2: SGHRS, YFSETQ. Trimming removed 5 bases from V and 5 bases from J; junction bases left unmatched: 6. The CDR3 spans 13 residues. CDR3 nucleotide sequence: TGCGCCAGCAGGGAAGGGACAGGAAACGAGCAGTACGTC. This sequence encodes CASREGTGNEQYV.